The clone carrying this TCR beta chain was detected only a few times. What it binds is unknown. V lost 8 bases and J lost 7; bases outside the gene matches: 15. CDR1 and CDR2 (germline): LNHDA, SQIVND (reference sequence). The CDR3 length is 15 residues. This entry belongs to a study of cytomegalovirus exposure and HLA in healthy donors. Study-level points and caveats: Researchers counted around 180 TCR beta chains as cytomegalovirus-associated. With high specificity and sensitivity, the classifier reportedly diagnosed cytomegalovirus status.

PCR primers comprised 60 Vbeta and 13 Jbeta primers. Measured with immunoSEQ multiplex PCR; TCRdb has only the in-frame clones, and not every one. The table lists over 150,000 clones, about 80% of them singletons. This sequence joins TRBV19 and TRBJ2-7, with TRBD1 identical over 9 bases. The clonotype comes from a man aged 18 to 29 in good health and CMV-seropositive. Sequenced sample: PBMCs. CDR3 nucleotides: TGTGCCAGTCGGGAAGTAGGGGACAGGGCTTTTGAGCAGTACTTC. It translates to CASREVGDRAFEQYF.